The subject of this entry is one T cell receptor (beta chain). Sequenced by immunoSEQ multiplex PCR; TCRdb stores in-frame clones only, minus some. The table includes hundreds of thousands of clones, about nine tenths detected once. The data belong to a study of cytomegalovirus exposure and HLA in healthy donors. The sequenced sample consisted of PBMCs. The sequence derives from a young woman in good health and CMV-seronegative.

CDR3 nucleotides: TGTGCCAGTAGTATAGGGGGACCTACGAACGAGCAGTACTTC. Amino acid sequence: CASSIGGPTNEQYF. V and J are TRBV19 and TRBJ2-7, with D perhaps being TRBD1 or TRBD2 (5 bases each). This CDR3 has 14 residues. Germline CDR1 is LNHDA and CDR2 is SQIVND (reference sequence). Trimming left V 1 base short and J 5 bases short, with 12 bases between.